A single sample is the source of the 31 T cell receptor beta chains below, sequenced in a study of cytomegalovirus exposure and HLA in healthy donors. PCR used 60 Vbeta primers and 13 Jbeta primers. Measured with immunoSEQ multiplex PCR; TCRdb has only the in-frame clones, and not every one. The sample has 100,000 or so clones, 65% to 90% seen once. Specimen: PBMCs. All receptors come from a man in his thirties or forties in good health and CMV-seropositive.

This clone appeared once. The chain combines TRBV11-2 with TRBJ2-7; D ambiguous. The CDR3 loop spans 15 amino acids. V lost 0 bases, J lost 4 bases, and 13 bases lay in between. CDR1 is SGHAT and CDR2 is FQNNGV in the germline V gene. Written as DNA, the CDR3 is TGTGCCAGCAGCTTAGACCCCTTTGTTATTTACGAGCAGTACTTC. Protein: CASSLDPFVIYEQYF. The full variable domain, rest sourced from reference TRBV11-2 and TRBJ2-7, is EAGVAQSPRYKIIEKRQSVAFWCNPISGHATLYWYQQILGQGPKLLIQFQNNGVVDDSQLPKDRFSAERLKGVDSTLKIQPAKLEDSAVYLCASSLDPFVIYEQYFGPGTRLTVT.

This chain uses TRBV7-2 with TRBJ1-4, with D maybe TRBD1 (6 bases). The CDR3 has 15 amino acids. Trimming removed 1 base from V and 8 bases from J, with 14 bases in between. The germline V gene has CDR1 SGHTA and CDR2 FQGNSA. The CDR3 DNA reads TGTGCCAGCAGCTTAGACGGCAGGGGAGGGGAAAAACTGTTTTTT. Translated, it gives CASSLDGRGGEKLFF. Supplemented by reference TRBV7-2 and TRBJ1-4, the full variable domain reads GAGVSQSPSNKVTEKGKDVELRCDPISGHTALYWYRQSLGQGLEFLIYFQGNSAPDKSGLPSDRFSAERTGGSVSTLTIQRTQQEDSAVYLCASSLDGRGGEKLFFGSGTQLSVL.

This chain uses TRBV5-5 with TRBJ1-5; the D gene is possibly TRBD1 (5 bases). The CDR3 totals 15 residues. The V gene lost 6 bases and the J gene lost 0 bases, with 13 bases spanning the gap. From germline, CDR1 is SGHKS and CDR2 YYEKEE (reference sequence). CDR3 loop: CASNWGVYSNQPQHF. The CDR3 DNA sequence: TGTGCCAGCAACTGGGGGGTTTATAGCAATCAGCCCCAGCATTTT.

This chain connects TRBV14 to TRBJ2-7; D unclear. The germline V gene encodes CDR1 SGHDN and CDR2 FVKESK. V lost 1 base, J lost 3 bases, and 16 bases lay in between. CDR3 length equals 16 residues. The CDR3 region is CASSQVGLLTGYEQYF. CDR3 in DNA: TGTGCCAGCAGCCAAGTTGGTCTACTAACCGGCTACGAGCAGTACTTC.

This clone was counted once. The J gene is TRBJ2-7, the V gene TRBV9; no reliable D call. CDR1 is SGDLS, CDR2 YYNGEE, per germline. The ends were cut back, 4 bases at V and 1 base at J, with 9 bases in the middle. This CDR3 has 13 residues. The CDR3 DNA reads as TGTGCCAGCAGCCACGGAGTATCCTACGAGCAGTACTTC. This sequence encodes CASSHGVSYEQYF.

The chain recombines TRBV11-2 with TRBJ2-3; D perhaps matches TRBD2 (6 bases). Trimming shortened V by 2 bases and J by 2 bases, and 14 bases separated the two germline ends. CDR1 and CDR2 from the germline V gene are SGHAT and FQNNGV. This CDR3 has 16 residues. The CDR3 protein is CASSLMDAGLTDTQYF. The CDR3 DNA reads TGTGCCAGCAGCTTAATGGACGCGGGACTCACAGATACGCAGTATTTT.

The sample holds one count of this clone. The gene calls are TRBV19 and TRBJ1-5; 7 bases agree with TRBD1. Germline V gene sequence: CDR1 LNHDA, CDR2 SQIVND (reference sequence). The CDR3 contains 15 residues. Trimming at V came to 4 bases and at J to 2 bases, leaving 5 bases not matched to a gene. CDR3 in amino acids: CASSTDRAGNQPQHF. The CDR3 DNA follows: TGTGCCAGTAGTACAGACAGGGCGGGCAATCAGCCCCAGCATTTT.

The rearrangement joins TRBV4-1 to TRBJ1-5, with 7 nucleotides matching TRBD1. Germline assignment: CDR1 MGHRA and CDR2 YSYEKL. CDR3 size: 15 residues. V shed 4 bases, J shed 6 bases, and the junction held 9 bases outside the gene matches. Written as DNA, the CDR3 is TGCGCCAGCAGCCTTCCAGACAGGGACGCTCAGCCCCAGCATTTT. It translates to CASSLPDRDAQPQHF.

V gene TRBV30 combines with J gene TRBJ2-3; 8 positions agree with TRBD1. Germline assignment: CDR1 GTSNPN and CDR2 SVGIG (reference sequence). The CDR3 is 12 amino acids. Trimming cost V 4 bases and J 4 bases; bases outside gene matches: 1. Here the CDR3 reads CAWTGGPDTQYF. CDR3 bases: TGTGCCTGGACAGGGGGCCCAGATACGCAGTATTTT.

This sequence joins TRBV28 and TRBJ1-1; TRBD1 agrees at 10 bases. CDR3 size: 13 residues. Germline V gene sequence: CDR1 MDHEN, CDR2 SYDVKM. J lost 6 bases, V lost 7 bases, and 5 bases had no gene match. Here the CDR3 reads CASTDRGRAEAFF. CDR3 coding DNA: TGTGCCAGCACCGACAGGGGGCGGGCTGAAGCTTTCTTT.

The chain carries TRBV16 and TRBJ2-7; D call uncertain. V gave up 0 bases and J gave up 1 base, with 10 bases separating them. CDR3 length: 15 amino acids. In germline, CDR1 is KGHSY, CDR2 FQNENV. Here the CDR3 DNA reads TGTGCCAGCAGCCAATCCGGGTTATCGTCCTACGAGCAGTACTTC. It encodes CASSQSGLSSYEQYF.

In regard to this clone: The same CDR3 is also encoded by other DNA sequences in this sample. The CDR3 DNA sequence: TGTGCCAGCAGCCCTAGGGGAGGGGGGCTGGAGACCCAGTACTTC. Translated, it gives CASSPRGGGLETQYF. This sequence joins TRBV7-2 and TRBJ2-5; the D gene is possibly TRBD2 (7 bases). With 5 bases removed from V and 5 bases from J, the gap between germline ends came to 18 bases. CDR3 length: 15 residues. CDR1 and CDR2 (germline): SGHTA, FQGNSA.

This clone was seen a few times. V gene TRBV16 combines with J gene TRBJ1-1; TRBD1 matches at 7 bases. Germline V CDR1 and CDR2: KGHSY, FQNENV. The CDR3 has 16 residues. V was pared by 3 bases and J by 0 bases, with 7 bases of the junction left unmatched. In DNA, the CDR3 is TGTGCCAGCAGCCATCAGGACAGGTATATGAACACTGAAGCTTTCTTT. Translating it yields CASSHQDRYMNTEAFF.

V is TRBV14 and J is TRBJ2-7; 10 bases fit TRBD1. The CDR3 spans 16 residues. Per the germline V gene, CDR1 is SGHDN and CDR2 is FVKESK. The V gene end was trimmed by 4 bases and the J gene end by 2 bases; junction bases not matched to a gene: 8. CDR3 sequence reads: CASSLETGTGAYEQYF. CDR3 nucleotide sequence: TGTGCCAGCAGCCTGGAGACCGGGACAGGGGCCTACGAGCAGTACTTC.

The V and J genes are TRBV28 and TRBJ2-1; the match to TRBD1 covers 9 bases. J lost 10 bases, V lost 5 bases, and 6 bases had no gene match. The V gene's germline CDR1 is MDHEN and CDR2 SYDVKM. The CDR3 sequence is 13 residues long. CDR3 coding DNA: TGTGCCAGCAGTCCGGACAGGGGTCCGGAGCAGTTCTTC. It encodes CASSPDRGPEQFF.

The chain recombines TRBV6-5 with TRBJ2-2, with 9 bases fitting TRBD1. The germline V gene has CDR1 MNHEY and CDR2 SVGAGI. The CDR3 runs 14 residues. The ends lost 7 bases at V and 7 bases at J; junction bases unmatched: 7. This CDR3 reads CASMPGQGSGELFF. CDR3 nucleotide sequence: TGTGCCAGCATGCCGGGACAGGGTAGCGGGGAGCTGTTTTTT.

CDR3 in amino acids: CASKGSRSSYNSPLHF. The CDR3 coding sequence is TGTGCCAGTAAAGGATCCCGGAGCTCCTATAATTCACCCCTCCACTTT. This chain links TRBV19 with TRBJ1-6, with no clear D. Germline V CDR1 and CDR2: LNHDA, SQIVND (reference sequence). This CDR3 has 16 residues. V was shortened by 7 bases and J by 0 bases, with 13 bases between the two germline ends.

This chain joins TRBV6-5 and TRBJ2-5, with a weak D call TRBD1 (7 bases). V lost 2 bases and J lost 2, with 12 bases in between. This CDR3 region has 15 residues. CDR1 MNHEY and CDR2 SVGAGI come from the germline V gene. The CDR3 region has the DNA TGTGCCAGCAGTTACATGGCGGGACAGCAAGAGACCCAGTACTTC. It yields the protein CASSYMAGQQETQYF.

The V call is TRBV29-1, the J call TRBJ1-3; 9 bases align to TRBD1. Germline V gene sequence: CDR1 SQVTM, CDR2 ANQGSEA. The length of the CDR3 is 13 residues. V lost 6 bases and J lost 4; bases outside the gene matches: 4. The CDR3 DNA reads TGCAGCGTCCACGGACAGGGGGGAAACACCATATATTTT. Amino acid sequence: CSVHGQGGNTIYF.

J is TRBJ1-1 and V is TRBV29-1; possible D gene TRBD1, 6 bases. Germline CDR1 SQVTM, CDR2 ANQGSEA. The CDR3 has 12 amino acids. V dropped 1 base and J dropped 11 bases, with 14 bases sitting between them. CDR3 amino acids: CSVEGGQRGAFF. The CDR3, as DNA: TGCAGCGTTGAAGGCGGACAGCGGGGGGCTTTCTTT.

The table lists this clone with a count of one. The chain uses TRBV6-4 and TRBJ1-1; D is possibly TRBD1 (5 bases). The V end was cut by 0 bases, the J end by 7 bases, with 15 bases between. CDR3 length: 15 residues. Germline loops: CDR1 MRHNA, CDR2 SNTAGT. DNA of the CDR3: TGTGCCAGCAGTGACTCGCTGGAACGGGGGGTTGAAGCTTTCTTT. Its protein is CASSDSLERGVEAFF.

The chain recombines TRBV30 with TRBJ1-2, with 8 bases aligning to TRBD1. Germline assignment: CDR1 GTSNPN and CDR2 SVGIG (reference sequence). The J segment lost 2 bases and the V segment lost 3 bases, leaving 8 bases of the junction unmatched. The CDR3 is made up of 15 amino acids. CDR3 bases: TGTGCCTGGAGCGCGAAACAGGGGGTAAACTATGGCTACACCTTC. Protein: CAWSAKQGVNYGYTF.

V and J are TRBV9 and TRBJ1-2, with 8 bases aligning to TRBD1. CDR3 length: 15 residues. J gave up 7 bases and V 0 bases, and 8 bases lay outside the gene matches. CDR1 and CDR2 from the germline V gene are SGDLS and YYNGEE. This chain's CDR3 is CASSVAGQGAGGYTF. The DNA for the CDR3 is TGTGCCAGCAGCGTAGCCGGCCAGGGGGCGGGTGGCTACACCTTC. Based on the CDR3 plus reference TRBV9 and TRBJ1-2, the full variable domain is DSGVTQTPKHLITATGQRVTLRCSPRSGDLSVYWYQQSLDQGLQFLIQYYNGEERAKGNILERFSAQQFPDLHSELNLSSLELGDSALYFCASSVAGQGAGGYTFGSGTRLTVV.

CDR3 protein: CASSIGPGAGYTF. The CDR3 coding sequence is TGTGCCAGTAGTATAGGTCCAGGTGCGGGCTACACCTTC. The chain couples TRBV19 to TRBJ1-2; D ambiguous. The V gene lost 1 base and the J gene lost 8 bases, with 11 bases spanning the gap. This CDR3 spans 13 amino acids. Germline V gene lookup returns CDR1 LNHDA and CDR2 SQIVND (reference sequence).

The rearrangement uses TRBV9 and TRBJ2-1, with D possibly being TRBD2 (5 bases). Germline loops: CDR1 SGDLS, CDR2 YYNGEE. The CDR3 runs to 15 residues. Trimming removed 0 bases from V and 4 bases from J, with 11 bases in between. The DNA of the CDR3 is TGTGCCAGCAGCGTAGAGACTAATACATACAATGAGCAGTTCTTC. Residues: CASSVETNTYNEQFF.

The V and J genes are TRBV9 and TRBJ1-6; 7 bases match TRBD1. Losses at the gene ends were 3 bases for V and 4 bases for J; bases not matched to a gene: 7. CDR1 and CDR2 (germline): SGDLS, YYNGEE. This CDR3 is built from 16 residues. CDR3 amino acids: CASSGEGTAYNSPLHF. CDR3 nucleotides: TGTGCCAGCAGCGGAGAAGGGACAGCGTATAATTCACCCCTCCACTTT. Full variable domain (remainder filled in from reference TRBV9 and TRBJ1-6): DSGVTQTPKHLITATGQRVTLRCSPRSGDLSVYWYQQSLDQGLQFLIQYYNGEERAKGNILERFSAQQFPDLHSELNLSSLELGDSALYFCASSGEGTAYNSPLHFGNGTRLTVT.

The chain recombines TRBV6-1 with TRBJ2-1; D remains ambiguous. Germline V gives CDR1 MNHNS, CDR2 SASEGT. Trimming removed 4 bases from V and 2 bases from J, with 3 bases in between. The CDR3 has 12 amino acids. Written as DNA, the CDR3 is TGTGCCAGCAGTGTAGCCTACAATGAGCAGTTCTTC. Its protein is CASSVAYNEQFF.

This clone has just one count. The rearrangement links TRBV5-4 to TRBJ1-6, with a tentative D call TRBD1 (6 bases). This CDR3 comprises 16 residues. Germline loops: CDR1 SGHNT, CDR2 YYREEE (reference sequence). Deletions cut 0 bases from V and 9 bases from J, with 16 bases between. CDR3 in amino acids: CASSLAGQWDGSPLHF. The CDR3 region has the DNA TGTGCCAGCAGCTTGGCCGGACAGTGGGATGGTTCACCCCTCCACTTT.

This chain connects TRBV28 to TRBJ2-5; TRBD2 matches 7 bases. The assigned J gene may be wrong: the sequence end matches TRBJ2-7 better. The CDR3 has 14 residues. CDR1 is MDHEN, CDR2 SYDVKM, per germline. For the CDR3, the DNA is TGTGCCGGGGGGGGGTCGCGGGAGCTCTACGAGCAGTACTTC. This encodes CAGGGSRELYEQYF.

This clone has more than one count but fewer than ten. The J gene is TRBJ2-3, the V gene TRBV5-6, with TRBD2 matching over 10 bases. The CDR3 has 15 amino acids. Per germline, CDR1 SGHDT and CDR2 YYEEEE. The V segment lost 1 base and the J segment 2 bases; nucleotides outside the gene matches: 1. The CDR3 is CASSLLAGDTDTQYF. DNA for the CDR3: TGTGCCAGCAGCTTGCTAGCGGGAGACACAGATACGCAGTATTTT. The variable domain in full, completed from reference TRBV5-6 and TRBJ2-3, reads DAGVTQSPTHLIKTRGQQVTLRCSPKSGHDTVSWYQQALGQGPQFIFQYYEEEERQRGNFPDRFSGHQFPNYSSELNVNALLLGDSALYLCASSLLAGDTDTQYFGPGTRLTVL.

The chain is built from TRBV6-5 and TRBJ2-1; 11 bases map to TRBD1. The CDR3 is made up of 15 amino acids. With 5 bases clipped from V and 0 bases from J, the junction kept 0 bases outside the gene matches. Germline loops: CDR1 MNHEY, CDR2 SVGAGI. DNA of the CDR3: TGTGCCAGCAGTGGGACAGGGGGCTCCTACAATGAGCAGTTCTTC. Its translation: CASSGTGGSYNEQFF.